This TCR beta chain stems from a study of cytomegalovirus exposure and HLA in healthy donors. PCR employed 60 Vbeta and 13 Jbeta primers. TCRdb's copy holds only in-frame clones and misses some; the assay was immunoSEQ multiplex PCR. The repertoire consists of under 200,000 clones, with 65% to 70% occurring once and the leading ten covering 3.5% to 5%. Study-wide points: Later analysis reportedly placed an Asian-associated ancestry cluster below the roughly 680-donor mean in N-insertions. In a later analysis, across HLA loci, associated TCR counts were highest for DRB1, lowest for HLA-C.

Worth noting for this clone: Its target is unknown.

Germline V gene lookup returns CDR1 SEHNR and CDR2 FQNEAQ (reference sequence). The J segment lost 7 bases and the V segment lost 2 bases, leaving 4 bases of the junction unmatched. This CDR3 contains 14 residues. The clonotype comes from a woman under 30 in good health and CMV-seropositive. The V and J genes are TRBV7-9 and TRBJ2-7, with TRBD2 matching over 11 bases. The sample was PBMCs. The CDR3 protein is CASSLRSGGDEQYF. CDR3 coding DNA: TGTGCCAGCAGCTTACGTAGCGGGGGGGATGAGCAGTACTTC. The entire variable domain, with the rest obtained from reference TRBV7-9 and TRBJ2-7, is as follows: DTGVSQNPRHKITKRGQNVTFRCDPISEHNRLYWYRQTLGQGPEFLTYFQNEAQLEKSRLLSDRFSAERPKGSFSTLEIQRTEQGDSAMYLCASSLRSGGDEQYFGPGTRLTVT.